Sequencing of this T cell receptor beta chain was carried out in a study of T-cell memory formation after mild COVID-19. Study-wide points: Confirmation was lacking for SARS-CoV-2 specificity of second-wave clones that peaked on day 37. CD4+ bias marked clones expanding day 15 to 37, unlike balanced contracting clones.

MiXCR, run by TCRdb on the 5' RACE reads, gives a single entry per CDR3 protein. Of more than 100,000 distinct CDR3 sequences listed, roughly 6.2% are singletons. On this clonotype itself: Its antigen is currently unknown.

This CDR3 contains 16 residues. The V end was cut by 0 bases, the J end by 6 bases, with 21 bases between. The germline V gene has CDR1 DFQATT and CDR2 SNEGSKA (reference sequence). The chain uses TRBV20-1 and TRBJ2-7, with a weak D call TRBD2 (5 bases). The sequencing sample was made of PBMCs or a T cell subset sorted from them (not recorded which). This receptor was taken from an adult woman who had mild COVID-19 (a few samples of this study predate the infection). Cell type and time point are not known. CDR3 sequence reads: CSARDVGAPPSGEQYF. The CDR3 DNA sequence: TGCAGTGCTAGAGACGTTGGTGCCCCCCCCAGCGGCGAGCAGTACTTC.